The 29 T cell receptor beta chains in this list originate from one sample, sequenced in a study of identical twins. TCRdb re-analysed the 5' RACE reads in MiXCR, keeping a single row per CDR3 protein. The profile covers around 250,000 distinct CDR3 sequences, with roughly 13% appearing a single time and 4% taken by the ten largest. The sample was also linked to a second study, of yellow fever vaccine responses in identical twins.

The sample consisted of memory (CD45RO+) T cells sorted from blood. The receptors derive from a young woman in good health.

This clonotype showed up just a few times. The genes are TRBV4-3 and TRBJ2-3, with no clear D. From germline, CDR1 is LGHNA and CDR2 YSLEER. V lost 0 bases and J 4 bases, leaving 14 bases between the germline ends. This CDR3 has 16 residues. The CDR3 reads CASSQDRARAADTQYF. CDR3 nucleotide sequence: TGCGCCAGCAGCCAAGATAGGGCGCGAGCCGCAGATACGCAGTATTTT.

There are a few counts of this clonotype. The genes are TRBV7-2 and TRBJ1-2, with TRBD1 matching over 9 bases. The CDR3 is 15 amino acids. Trimming at V came to 5 bases and at J to 3 bases, leaving 7 bases not matched to a gene. Germline V CDR1 and CDR2: SGHTA, FQGNSA. CDR3 DNA: TGTGCCAGCAGCCCCAGGACAGGGGTCGACTATGGCTACACCTTC. As protein: CASSPRTGVDYGYTF.

The rearrangement links TRBV28 to TRBJ2-7, with D possibly being TRBD1 (6 bases). This CDR3 contains 12 residues. The V end was cut by 7 bases, the J end by 3 bases, with 10 bases between. Germline V gives CDR1 MDHEN, CDR2 SYDVKM. The CDR3 protein is CASTPQGYEQYF. The DNA for the CDR3 is TGTGCCAGCACCCCACAGGGCTACGAGCAGTACTTC.

The V call is TRBV12-5, the J call TRBJ2-3; D unresolved. This CDR3 has 12 amino acids. V lost 3 bases and J 2 bases, leaving 3 bases between the germline ends. CDR1 is LGHNT and CDR2 is FRNRAP in the germline V gene. CDR3 protein: CASGFNTDTQYF. The CDR3 DNA reads as TGTGCTAGTGGTTTCAACACAGATACGCAGTATTTT.

This clonotype was counted many times. V gene TRBV15 combines with J gene TRBJ2-4; 9 bases are shared with TRBD1. Trimming at V came to 2 bases and at J to 6 bases, leaving 5 bases not matched to a gene. The CDR3 has 15 residues. Germline V CDR1 and CDR2: LNHNV, YYDKDF (reference sequence). The CDR3 loop is CATSRYGTGLNIQYF. The CDR3 nucleotides are TGTGCCACCAGCAGATACGGGACAGGGTTAAACATTCAGTACTTC.

Ten or more counts support this clonotype. The chain carries TRBV14 and TRBJ2-3; 13 nucleotides match TRBD2. The CDR3 has 17 amino acids. Germline V CDR1 and CDR2: SGHDN, FVKESK. The V and J ends lost 6 bases and 1 base, in that order; junction bases with no gene match: 7. This chain's CDR3 is CASRRGGTSGGTDTQYF. The CDR3 nucleotides are TGTGCCAGCAGAAGAGGAGGGACTAGCGGGGGCACAGATACGCAGTATTTT.

There are many counts of this clonotype. This sequence joins TRBV28 and TRBJ2-7, with D uncertain. CDR1 and CDR2 (germline): MDHEN, SYDVKM. The length of the CDR3 is 14 residues. Trimming took 3 bases from V and 3 from J, leaving 12 bases between them. CDR3 loop: CASSLESRDYEQYF. The DNA of the CDR3 is TGTGCCAGCAGTTTGGAAAGTAGGGACTACGAGCAGTACTTC.

There are many counts of this clonotype. The chain combines TRBV28 with TRBJ2-7; no definite D call. There are 15 residues in the CDR3. V was pared by 6 bases and J by 4 bases, with 19 bases between. Per the germline V gene, CDR1 is MDHEN and CDR2 is SYDVKM. Written as DNA, the CDR3 is TGTGCCAGCAGAACGGGTGGCGACGGGCGATACGAGCAGTACTTC. It codes for CASRTGGDGRYEQYF.

In this sample, this clonotype turned up many times. The junction does not match germline at one end; this may be a read error. The chain links TRBV9 to TRBJ2-1; D perhaps matches TRBD2 (6 bases). The CDR3 is 15 amino acids. CDR1 and CDR2 from the germline V gene are SGDLS and YYNGEE. The CDR3 region is CASIPTGTPIHGTGF. The CDR3 DNA follows: TGTGCCAGCATCCCCACCGGGACTCCAATCCACGGCACGGGCTTC.

This clonotype was observed at least ten times. The CDR3: CSVEDPGLLGPDTQYF. In DNA, the CDR3 is TGCAGCGTTGAAGATCCCGGCCTTCTTGGGCCGGATACGCAGTATTTT. The chain is built from TRBV29-1 and TRBJ2-3; D is uncertain. CDR1 and CDR2 (germline): SQVTM, ANQGSEA. The CDR3 has 16 amino acids. Trimming left V 0 bases short and J 6 bases short, with 19 bases between.

This clonotype was seen at least ten times. The V and J genes are TRBV5-1 and TRBJ2-7; 9 bases agree with TRBD2. CDR1 is SGHRS, CDR2 YFSETQ, per germline. The CDR3 is made up of 14 amino acids. V lost 2 bases, J lost 7 bases, and 7 bases stayed unmatched. This CDR3 is CASSFAGGHQEQYF. The DNA of the CDR3 is TGCGCCAGCAGCTTTGCGGGGGGGCATCAGGAGCAGTACTTC.

A few counts support this clonotype. The rearrangement uses TRBV5-1 and TRBJ2-5; 8 bases match TRBD2. CDR3 length equals 16 residues. Per the germline V gene, CDR1 is SGHRS and CDR2 is YFSETQ. The V segment lost 3 bases and the J segment 2 bases; nucleotides outside the gene matches: 9. This CDR3 is CASSSSGGPGQETQYF. CDR3 DNA: TGCGCCAGCAGCTCCAGCGGGGGACCGGGGCAAGAGACCCAGTACTTC.

This clonotype has only a few counts. This chain links TRBV7-8 with TRBJ1-2, with 9 bases lining up with TRBD1. V shed 5 bases and J 8 bases; nucleotides not matched to a gene: 9. The CDR3 sequence is 14 residues long. CDR1 SGHVS and CDR2 FQNEAQ come from the germline V gene. The CDR3 spells CASSATGGGNGYTF. CDR3 coding DNA: TGTGCCAGCAGCGCTACAGGGGGCGGTAACGGCTACACCTTC.

Worth noting for this clonotype: Sequence at one end of the junction differs from germline and may be a read error. The rearrangement joins TRBV14 to TRBJ2-2; 7 bases agree with TRBD1. CDR1 is SGHDN and CDR2 is FVKESK in the germline V gene. The CDR3 is 16 amino acids. The CDR3 bases are TGTGCCAGCAGCCAAACGGGACAGATGAACACCCGGGAGCTGTTTTTT. As protein: CASSQTGQMNTRELFF.

This clonotype was seen a few times. The DNA of the CDR3 is TGTGCCAGCAGCCAAGGTCGCAAAGAGACCCAGTACTTC. Residues: CASSQGRKETQYF. This sequence joins TRBV3-1 and TRBJ2-5; no firm D call. Trimming cost V 1 base and J 3 bases, with 6 bases left between them. Per germline, CDR1 LGHDT and CDR2 YNNKEL (reference sequence). This CDR3 spans 13 amino acids.

This clonotype was detected many times. The chain is built from TRBV20-1 and TRBJ1-1, with a possible D match to TRBD1 (5 bases). V lost 5 bases to trimming and J lost 1 base, with 11 bases between them. There are 13 residues in the CDR3. CDR1 is DFQATT and CDR2 is SNEGSKA in the germline V gene (reference sequence). CDR3 DNA sequence: TGCAGTGCTCCGGACAATTGGAACACTGAAGCTTTCTTT. Translating it yields CSAPDNWNTEAFF.

In this sample, this clonotype turned up a few times. This chain joins TRBV20-1 and TRBJ2-7; TRBD1 agrees at 7 bases. From germline, CDR1 is DFQATT and CDR2 SNEGSKA (reference sequence). The CDR3 is 13 residues long. V trimming: 4 bases; J trimming: 2 bases; junction bases outside the gene matches: 5. In nucleotides, the CDR3 is TGCAGTGCTACCGGGACAGATCCCTACGAGCAGTACTTC. Translated, it gives CSATGTDPYEQYF.

This clonotype was seen only a few times. This chain links TRBV3-1 with TRBJ1-1, with D possibly TRBD1 on 6 matching bases. CDR1 is LGHDT and CDR2 is YNNKEL in the germline V gene (reference sequence). The CDR3 sequence is 16 residues long. The V gene lost 4 bases and the J gene lost 4 bases, with 19 bases spanning the gap. For the CDR3, the DNA is TGTGCCAGCAGCCCCCGGGGGTCAGGGGTGGCCACTGAAGCTTTCTTT. Protein sequence: CASSPRGSGVATEAFF.

This clonotype was detected many times. The CDR3 DNA is TGCGCCAGCAGCTTGTTAGGGGGATCTTCATACTCTGGAAACACCATATATTTT. Amino acids: CASSLLGGSSYSGNTIYF. The J gene is TRBJ1-3, the V gene TRBV5-1; the D gene is possibly TRBD1 (6 bases). The CDR3 has 18 residues. Germline CDR1 reads SGHRS; CDR2 reads YFSETQ. V was pared by 1 base and J by 0 bases, with 17 bases between.

The chain employs TRBV7-6 and TRBJ2-5, with 7 bases lining up with TRBD1. The CDR3 contains 13 residues. With V trimmed by 4 bases and J by 5 bases, 4 bases remained unmatched. CDR1 and CDR2 from the germline V gene are SGHVS and FNYEAQ. This CDR3 is CASSSQGSETQYF. The CDR3 DNA reads as TGTGCCAGCAGCTCACAGGGGTCGGAGACCCAGTACTTC.

This clonotype occurred a few times. The chain couples TRBV6-2 or TRBV6-3 to TRBJ2-1; 13 positions agree with TRBD2. The CDR3 covers 16 residues. Germline V CDR1 and CDR2: MNHEY, SVGEGT. Losses at the gene ends were 5 bases for V and 7 bases for J; bases not matched to a gene: 8. DNA for the CDR3: TGTGCCAGCAGTACACTAGCGGGAGGGCCTGTAAATGAGCAGTTCTTC. This translates into CASSTLAGGPVNEQFF.

For this clonotype: Being one base from a much bigger clone, this may be a read error. The genes are TRBV12-3 or TRBV12-4 and TRBJ2-2; tentatively, D is TRBD1 (6 bases). The CDR3 is made up of 15 amino acids. Deletions cut 6 bases from V and 5 bases from J, with 16 bases between. The DNA for the CDR3 is TGTGCCAGCAGACCGGCATGGACAGCTACCGGGGAGCTGTTTTTT. Translation gives CASRPAWTATGELFF.

The genes are TRBV5-6 and TRBJ2-5; D possibly corresponds to TRBD2 (6 bases). The CDR3 runs 13 residues. V dropped 1 base and J dropped 5 bases, with 9 bases sitting between them. The germline V gene encodes CDR1 SGHDT and CDR2 YYEEEE. CDR3 DNA: TGTGCCAGCAGCTTGCCGGGGAGGGAGACCCAGTACTTC. Amino acids: CASSLPGRETQYF.

This clonotype was counted only a few times. The chain recombines TRBV3-1 with TRBJ2-7; D not certain. The CDR3 length is 15 residues. V lost 2 bases and J 0 bases, leaving 11 bases between the germline ends. Germline CDR1 is LGHDT and CDR2 is YNNKEL (reference sequence). Here the CDR3 DNA reads TGTGCCAGCAGCCAACCAAGGGAATCCTCCTACGAGCAGTACTTC. Encoded protein: CASSQPRESSYEQYF.

This clonotype was seen only a few times. The CDR3 reads CASSPQATVAYEQYF. CDR3 sequence (DNA): TGTGCCAGCAGCCCCCAGGCAACGGTGGCCTACGAGCAGTACTTC. This chain connects TRBV9 to TRBJ2-7; D is uncertain. CDR3 length: 15 residues. Germline CDR1 SGDLS, CDR2 YYNGEE. Deletions cut 4 bases from V and 2 bases from J, with 16 bases between.

This clonotype has a handful of counts. The chain employs TRBV27 and TRBJ2-1, with 13 bases that match TRBD2. Trimming at V came to 4 bases and at J to 6 bases, leaving 6 bases not matched to a gene. This CDR3 has 16 amino acids. The germline CDR1 and CDR2 sequences are MNHEY and SMNVEV (reference sequence). The CDR3 sequence: CASSSTGTSGTNEQFF. DNA of the CDR3: TGTGCCAGCAGTTCCACCGGGACTAGCGGGACCAATGAGCAGTTCTTC.

Ten or more counts support this clonotype. The chain employs TRBV2 and TRBJ1-5, with D possibly TRBD1 on 6 matching bases. Trimming took 6 bases from V and 5 from J, leaving 14 bases between them. The CDR3 is 14 residues long. The germline CDR1 and CDR2 sequences are SNHLY and FYNNEI. The CDR3 DNA reads as TGTGCCAGCAGGGGGGCGCAGGTTGATCAGCCCCAGCATTTT. It translates to CASRGAQVDQPQHF.

This rearrangement joins TRBV27 to TRBJ2-6, with a tentative D call TRBD1 (5 bases). CDR1 MNHEY and CDR2 SMNVEV come from the germline V gene (reference sequence). Trimming removed 3 bases from V and 12 bases from J, with 15 bases in between. This CDR3 is 14 amino acids long. CDR3 residues: CASSLQGSPGVLTF. The CDR3 bases are TGTGCCAGCAGTTTGCAGGGTTCCCCCGGCGTCCTGACTTTC.

This chain uses TRBV6-1 with TRBJ2-6; no clear D gene. Germline CDR1 is MNHNS and CDR2 is SASEGT. This CDR3 is built from 17 residues. Trimming pared 1 base from V and 2 bases from J, leaving 12 bases between. CDR3 sequence: CASSEGWAFAGANVLTF. The CDR3 nucleotides are TGTGCCAGCAGTGAAGGTTGGGCCTTCGCTGGGGCCAACGTCCTGACTTTC.